This T cell receptor (beta chain) was observed in a study of T cells in narcolepsy. In the study overall: Donors had narcolepsy type 1 or type 2, or were healthy controls. General observations from the study: No autoreactive T cell clone sequences appeared in some memory CD4+ repertoires. Healthy controls reportedly lacked the autoreactive clonotypes serially found in patients' blood. HCRT-specific and TRIB2-specific autoreactive clonotypes appeared among same-patient CSF and blood CD4+ clonotypes.

The CDR3 extends over 14 amino acids. Trimming took 0 bases from V and 1 from J, leaving 7 bases between them. From germline, CDR1 is SGHRS and CDR2 YFSETQ. The table came from immunoSEQ multiplex PCR; TCRdb's copy has only in-frame clones and leaves some out. In the table there are tens of thousands of clones, more than 70% of which are singletons. Only a few counts were recorded for this clone. Antigen unknown. The gene calls are TRBV5-1 and TRBJ1-1, with D unresolved. The TCR originated in a human donor with narcolepsy. The sample comprised CD45RA- memory CD4+ T cells from PBMCs. In nucleotides, the CDR3 is TGCGCCAGCAGCTTGGAACCAGGGAACACTGAAGCTTTCTTT. Its protein is CASSLEPGNTEAFF.